These T cell receptor beta chains were read from a single sample in a study of CD8+CD57+ T cells in acquired aplastic anemia. TCRdb re-called the reads through MiXCR, storing one row per CDR3 protein. This table has about 160,000 distinct CDR3 sequences, less than 60% appearing once. Sequencing used sorted CD4+, CD8+, or CD8+CD57+ T cells (not recorded which) from PBMCs. All receptors derive from a human donor with aplastic anemia. Both conserved end residues are part of each CDR3. The D gene is left open where the match is weak. Only part of the rows carry a size: once, few, many, or a class if the clone is expanded.

>TRBJ1-1|TRBV28|.|few
TGTGCCAGCAGTTTAGGAGGGGGAACGCCGGAAGCTTTCTTT
CASSLGGGTPEAFF
>TRBJ1-3|TRBV19|.|many
TGTGCCAGTAGCTTCAGGGTTCAACCTGGAAACACCATATATTTT
CASSFRVQPGNTIYF
>TRBJ1-1|TRBV10-3|.|.
TGTGCCTCAGGAGGGAGGAACACTGAAGCTTTCTTT
CASGGRNTEAFF
>TRBJ1-5|TRBV7-8|.|.
TGTGCCAGCCGACAGTCCGGGAATCAGCCCCAGCATTTT
CASRQSGNQPQHF
>TRBJ2-1|TRBV11-2|TRBD2|.
TGTGCCAGCAGCCATCCTGGACTAGCGGGAGAGATCGATGAGCAGTTCTTC
CASSHPGLAGEIDEQFF
>TRBJ2-7|TRBV25-1|TRBD2|.
TGTGCCAGCAGTGAAGGCGGCACTAGCGGGAGGTACGAGCAGTACTTC
CASSEGGTSGRYEQYF
>TRBJ1-2|TRBV19|TRBD1|many
TGTGCCAGTAGTATGCGGGACAGAGTTAACTATGGCTACACCTTC
CASSMRDRVNYGYTF
>TRBJ2-7|TRBV5-4|TRBD2|.
TGTGCCAGCGCACGGAGGGCTAGCGGAGAGAGCGAGCAGTACTTC
CASARRASGESEQYF
>TRBJ1-1|TRBV10-3|.|few
TGTGCCATCACCAGGGGCGACATGAACACTGAAGCTTTCTTT
CAITRGDMNTEAFF
>TRBJ2-5|TRBV19|TRBD2|many
TGTGCCAGTAGAGCGGGAGGAATGGAGACCCAGTACTTC
CASRAGGMETQYF
>TRBJ2-7|TRBV7-8|TRBD2|.
TGTGCCAGCAGCCCATACGGGGGGGCGTCCTACGAGCAGTACTTC
CASSPYGGASYEQYF
>TRBJ2-5|TRBV12-3/TRBV12-4|.|many
TGTGCCAGTGCGAAGGATGGGAACCAAGAGACCCAGTACTTC
CASAKDGNQETQYF
>TRBJ1-1|TRBV15|.|many
TGTGCCACCAGCAGAGGGGGGACGGGTAACACTGAAGCTTTCTTT
CATSRGGTGNTEAFF
>TRBJ1-1|TRBV7-9|.|.
TGTGCCAGCAGCTTAGTAGGGATGAGGAACACTGAAGCTTTCTTT
CASSLVGMRNTEAFF
>TRBJ2-7|TRBV19|.|few
TGTGCCAGTAGTATAATGGGAAACGAGCAGTACTTC
CASSIMGNEQYF
>TRBJ1-1|TRBV20-1|.|.
TGCAGTGCTAGAGAACCAACGAACACTGAAGCTTTCTTT
CSAREPTNTEAFF
>TRBJ1-5|TRBV20-1|TRBD1|.
TGCAGTGCTAGCCGACCCGGGACAGGGGGCGGTCTGAATCAGCCCCAGCATTTT
CSASRPGTGGGLNQPQHF
>TRBJ2-7|TRBV7-9|.|.
TGTGCCAGCAGCTTAGCGCATAGACTCTACAATGAGCAGTACTTC
CASSLAHRLYNEQYF
>TRBJ1-2|TRBV19|.|many
TGTGCCAGTAGTATCAACAGCCCGCGTTGGGGCTACACCTTC
CASSINSPRWGYTF
>TRBJ1-2|TRBV2|.|.
TGTGCCAGCACGTCAGCCAGAAACTATGGCTACACCTTC
CASTSARNYGYTF
>TRBJ2-1|TRBV18|.|.
TGTGCCAGCTCACCAATTGGAGCCCAGGGGTACAATGAGCAGTTCTTC
CASSPIGAQGYNEQFF
>TRBJ1-1|TRBV4-2|.|many
TGTGCCAGCAGCCAAGAATTCAACACTGAAGCTTTCTTT
CASSQEFNTEAFF
>TRBJ2-5|TRBV20-1|.|.
TGCAGTGCAGGCGGGGACAGCCAAGAGACCCAGTACTTC
CSAGGDSQETQYF
>TRBJ1-4|TRBV2|.|.
TGTGCCAGCAGCCCCGACAGGAGGGGTAATGAAAAACTGTTTTTT
CASSPDRRGNEKLFF
>TRBJ2-3|TRBV24-1|TRBD2|.
TGTGCCACCAGGGAGAGCGGGGAGGGGACAGATACGCAGTATTTT
CATRESGEGTDTQYF
>TRBJ2-7|TRBV20-1|.|.
TGCAGTGCTCGGGACACCTACGAGCAGTACTTC
CSARDTYEQYF
>TRBJ2-7|TRBV5-4|TRBD2|many
TGTGCCAGCAGATCAAATAGGGAGGGCTACGAGCAGTACTTC
CASRSNREGYEQYF
>TRBJ1-5|TRBV20-1|.|many
TGCAGTGCTGTTAGAGGTGAGGACAGAATGTATAGCAATCAGCCCCAGCATTTT
CSAVRGEDRMYSNQPQHF
>TRBJ2-7|TRBV29-1|TRBD2|few
TGCAGCGTTGAGGTGTCTAGCGGGGGGGTGGTCTACGAGCAGTACTTC
CSVEVSSGGVVYEQYF
>TRBJ2-2|TRBV24-1|.|.
TGTGCCACCAGTGTAGGGGGATCGAACACCGGGGAGCTGTTTTTT
CATSVGGSNTGELFF
>TRBJ2-7|TRBV9|.|.
TGTGCCAGCAGCTCCCGGGGAGGTCCGCCCTACGAGCAGTACTTC
CASSSRGGPPYEQYF
>TRBJ2-1|TRBV6-1|.|many
TGTGCCAGCAGATTGCAGCGGTTAGACAATGAGCAGTTCTTC
CASRLQRLDNEQFF
>TRBJ2-1|TRBV10-3|.|.
TGTGCCATCAGTGAGTCTAGTGAGCAGTTCTTC
CAISESSEQFF
>TRBJ1-4|TRBV5-1|.|.
TGCGCCAGCAGCACCCAGCTCGGGGCTAATGAAAAACTGTTTTTT
CASSTQLGANEKLFF
>TRBJ2-3|TRBV20-1|TRBD2|few
TGCAGTGCTAGCCCGACTAGCGGGCGCACAGATACGCAGTATTTT
CSASPTSGRTDTQYF
>TRBJ1-1|TRBV18|TRBD1|.
TGTGCCAGCTCAGCGTCACAGGGGTACACTGAAGCTTTCTTT
CASSASQGYTEAFF
>TRBJ2-7|TRBV24-1|.|.
TGTGCCACCAGTGAGGCAAGACAACCCTACGAGCAGTACTTC
CATSEARQPYEQYF
>TRBJ2-3|TRBV7-2|.|many
TGTGCCAGCAGCGCCGACACAGGTTCGGGGACGCAGTATTTT
CASSADTGSGTQYF
>TRBJ2-1|TRBV7-9|TRBD2|many
TGTGCCAGCAGCTTAGGTGCGGGAGTAGGCGATGAGCAGTTCTTC
CASSLGAGVGDEQFF
>TRBJ1-5|TRBV9|.|many
TGTGCCAGCAGCGTAGGTGGCATCTCCGAGCGGCCCCAGCATTTT
CASSVGGISERPQHF
>TRBJ1-1|TRBV6-2/TRBV6-3|.|many
TGTGCCAGCAGTTACTCGAGGGGGACTGAAGCTTTCTTT
CASSYSRGTEAFF
>TRBJ2-1|TRBV10-3|TRBD2|few
TGTGCCATCAGTGTGGGGACTAGCGGGTACAATGAGCAGTTCTTC
CAISVGTSGYNEQFF
>TRBJ2-7|TRBV4-2|TRBD2|.
TGTGCCAGCAGCCAGGTAGGAGCGGGAGGGCACGAGCAGTACTTC
CASSQVGAGGHEQYF
>TRBJ1-2|TRBV10-3|.|.
TGTGCCATCAGTGACCTCTATGGCTACACCTTC
CAISDLYGYTF
>TRBJ2-7|TRBV6-2/TRBV6-3|.|many
TGTGCCAGCAGTTATAGCAGGAAAGAGCAGTACTTC
CASSYSRKEQYF
>TRBJ1-6|TRBV7-2|.|many
TGTGCCAGTATCCGGCAGGTTACGGGGGGAGATTCACCCCTCCACTTT
CASIRQVTGGDSPLHF
>TRBJ1-1|TRBV29-1|.|.
TGCAGCGCCCTACCTGGGAGCACTGAAGCTTTCTTT
CSALPGSTEAFF
>TRBJ2-3|TRBV19|.|many
TGTGCCAGTAGTTTTCCAGGGCGAACAACAGATACGCAGTATTTT
CASSFPGRTTDTQYF
>TRBJ2-1|TRBV19|TRBD2|many
TGTGCCAGTAGTCTAGCGGGACCCGTTTACAATGAGCAGTTCTTC
CASSLAGPVYNEQFF
>TRBJ2-3|TRBV11-2|TRBD2|many
TGTGCCAGCAGCACGACTAGCGACATGAGCACAGATACGCAGTATTTT
CASSTTSDMSTDTQYF
>TRBJ1-4|TRBV2|.|.
TGTGCCAGCAGTGAAGGGAGGGGAAAGTCGCGTGAAAAACTGTTTTTT
CASSEGRGKSREKLFF
>TRBJ1-5|TRBV28|.|many
TGTGCCAGCAGTTGGACGGATCAGCCCCAGCATTTT
CASSWTDQPQHF
>TRBJ2-3|TRBV19|TRBD1|many
TGTGCCAGCACTACGGGACAGGAACGAGATACGCAGTATTTT
CASTTGQERDTQYF
>TRBJ2-3|TRBV20-1|.|many
TGCAGCCCATTAGAGCGCGGGAGCACAGATACGCAGTATTTT
CSPLERGSTDTQYF